These T cell receptor beta chains were read from a single sample in a study of T cell repertoires in cytomegalovirus infection. These receptors have no identified antigens. Each CDR3 protein is one row after TCRdb ran MiXCR on the reads. The top ten clones hold about 14% of a sample with around 900,000 distinct CDR3 sequences, around 29% of them seen once. Sequenced here: cultured CD8+ T cells from PBMCs, sampled from culture after CMV antigen stimulation. All receptors derive from a human donor in good health (CMV status not recorded). Some clones in this sample may be carry-over from other donors' samples. The CDR3 runs from the conserved cysteine through the conserved F or W. The order of the fields is D gene, V gene, clone size, J gene, CDR3 DNA, CDR3 protein. The D gene is left open where the match is weak. Only some rows state a clone size, as once, few, many or a class for expanded clones.

d_gene: NA; v_gene: TRBV7-9; abundance: NA; j_gene: TRBJ2-1; CDR3nt: TGTGCCAGCACCCCTGCGAGTGAGCAGTTCTTC; CDR3aa: CASTPASEQFF
d_gene: NA; v_gene: TRBV7-6; abundance: many; j_gene: TRBJ2-1; CDR3nt: TGTGCCAGCAGCCCCACCCTGGGGGGATGGGGCAATGAGCAGTTCTTC; CDR3aa: CASSPTLGGWGNEQFF
d_gene: NA; v_gene: TRBV18; abundance: NA; j_gene: TRBJ2-5; CDR3nt: TGTGCCAGCTCAAACTCCGGTACGGAGACCCAGTACTTC; CDR3aa: CASSNSGTETQYF
d_gene: NA; v_gene: TRBV6-1; abundance: few; j_gene: TRBJ1-1; CDR3nt: TGTGCCAGCAGACCGACAGTGTGGACGGTGAACACTGAAGCTTTCTTT; CDR3aa: CASRPTVWTVNTEAFF
d_gene: TRBD1; v_gene: TRBV9; abundance: NA; j_gene: TRBJ2-5; CDR3nt: TGTGCCAGCAGCAAACAGGGGCTCCAAGAGACCCAGTACTTC; CDR3aa: CASSKQGLQETQYF
d_gene: NA; v_gene: TRBV15; abundance: once; j_gene: TRBJ2-2; CDR3nt: TGTGCCACCAGCAGAGACGGGGTTTACACCGGGGAGCTGTTTTTT; CDR3aa: CATSRDGVYTGELFF
d_gene: NA; v_gene: TRBV12-3/TRBV12-4; abundance: once; j_gene: TRBJ2-3; CDR3nt: TGTGCCACCGTACCAGGATTGTACACAGATACGCAGTATTTT; CDR3aa: CATVPGLYTDTQYF
d_gene: NA; v_gene: TRBV27; abundance: NA; j_gene: TRBJ2-2; CDR3nt: TGTGCCAGCAGTTTATCTAAGGGGGGCGGGGAGCTGTTTTTT; CDR3aa: CASSLSKGGGELFF
d_gene: NA; v_gene: TRBV7-9; abundance: NA; j_gene: TRBJ2-2; CDR3nt: TGTGCCAGCAGCTTTTCAGAAATGAACACCGGGGAGCTGTTTTTT; CDR3aa: CASSFSEMNTGELFF
d_gene: NA; v_gene: TRBV19; abundance: NA; j_gene: TRBJ2-5; CDR3nt: TGTGCCAGTAGTATCGGGCCGGGGGAAGCGGCCCAGTACTTC; CDR3aa: CASSIGPGEAAQYF
d_gene: TRBD1; v_gene: TRBV19; abundance: few; j_gene: TRBJ2-3; CDR3nt: TGTGCCGTACAGGGGCCTAGGTATGGAGATACGCAGTATTTT; CDR3aa: CAVQGPRYGDTQYF
d_gene: TRBD1; v_gene: TRBV27; abundance: few; j_gene: TRBJ1-5; CDR3nt: TGTGCCAGCAGTTCCACAGGGGTTCAACAGCCCCAGCATTTT; CDR3aa: CASSSTGVQQPQHF
d_gene: TRBD2; v_gene: TRBV7-8; abundance: NA; j_gene: TRBJ2-2; CDR3nt: TGTGCCAGCAGCTTAGTTTTAGCGGGCGCCACCGGGGAGCTGTTTTTT; CDR3aa: CASSLVLAGATGELFF
d_gene: TRBD2; v_gene: TRBV7-6; abundance: NA; j_gene: TRBJ2-3; CDR3nt: TGTGCCAGCAGCCCCCGGACTAGCGGGGGGGCCAGCACAGATACGCAGTATTTT; CDR3aa: CASSPRTSGGASTDTQYF
d_gene: TRBD1; v_gene: TRBV5-1; abundance: NA; j_gene: TRBJ2-4; CDR3nt: TGCGCCAGCATCCGGGACAGGGGTGATAAAAACATTCAGTACTTC; CDR3aa: CASIRDRGDKNIQYF
d_gene: NA; v_gene: TRBV28; abundance: NA; j_gene: TRBJ1-1; CDR3nt: TGTGCCAGCAGTGCCCAACTCGCTTTCTTT; CDR3aa: CASSAQLAFF
d_gene: NA; v_gene: TRBV20-1; abundance: NA; j_gene: TRBJ1-4; CDR3nt: TGCAGTGCTAGAAAACGAGTTGTAAGAGAAAAACTGTTTTTT; CDR3aa: CSARKRVVREKLFF
d_gene: NA; v_gene: TRBV6-5; abundance: many; j_gene: TRBJ2-6; CDR3nt: TGTGCCAGCAGTTACTCGTTCTGGGTCGAAACCACCTCTGGGGCCAACGTCCTGACTTTC; CDR3aa: CASSYSFWVETTSGANVLTF
d_gene: NA; v_gene: TRBV4-3; abundance: few; j_gene: TRBJ2-2; CDR3nt: TGCGCCAGCAGCCATGCATGGCAGTCTAGCACCGGGGAGCTGTTTTTT; CDR3aa: CASSHAWQSSTGELFF